The 18 T cell receptor beta chains in this list originate from one sample, sequenced in a study of blood T cell repertoires in COVID-19. TCRdb's table, derived via immunoSEQ multiplex PCR, lists solely in-frame clones and lacks some. The sample contains approximately 260,000 clones, over 75% of which appear only once. The sequenced sample was peripheral blood. These receptors all stem from a human donor in a cohort sampled during active COVID-19.

J is TRBJ2-1 and V is TRBV18; 12 positions match TRBD2. The CDR3 length is 16 residues. In germline, CDR1 is KGHSH, CDR2 LQKENI. Trimming at V came to 1 base and at J to 5 bases, leaving 3 bases not matched to a gene. CDR3 sequence (DNA): TGTGCCAGCTCACCACGGACTAGCGGGACAAACAATGAGCAGTTCTTC. This sequence encodes CASSPRTSGTNNEQFF.

In the case of this clone: Just one base apart from a much larger clone, this may be a read error. The chain has TRBV14 and TRBJ1-1, with D tentatively TRBD1 (6 bases). Deletions cut 4 bases from V and 1 base from J, with 10 bases between. The CDR3 is 14 residues long. The germline gives CDR1 SGHDN, CDR2 FVKESK. In nucleotides, the CDR3 is TGTGCCAGCAGCCCACAGGGAAGGAACACTGAAGCTTTCTTT. Translating gives CASSPQGRNTEAFF.

In regard to this clone: Other DNA variants within this sample encode the same CDR3. CDR3 amino acids: CASSLGRNQPQHF. The DNA for the CDR3 is TGTGCCAGCAGTTTAGGGAGGAATCAGCCCCAGCATTTT. V is TRBV12-3 or TRBV12-4 and J is TRBJ1-5, with D unclear. The CDR3 length is 13 residues. Trimming pared 1 base from V and 4 bases from J, leaving 5 bases between.

The rearrangement uses TRBV2 and TRBJ2-7, with 8 bases fitting TRBD1. The V gene end was trimmed by 7 bases and the J gene end by 2 bases; junction bases not matched to a gene: 4. CDR1 is SNHLY, CDR2 FYNNEI, per germline. This CDR3 spans 13 amino acids. The CDR3 is CASMGTGTYEQYF. CDR3 DNA: TGTGCCAGCATGGGGACAGGAACCTACGAGCAGTACTTC.

The rearrangement uses TRBV5-1 and TRBJ1-3, with D hard to call. Trimming cost V 0 bases and J 0 bases, with 4 bases left between them. This CDR3 spans 14 amino acids. Germline-derived CDR1 and CDR2 are SGHRS and YFSETQ. The chain's CDR3 is CASSLGGSGNTIYF. CDR3 DNA: TGCGCCAGCAGCTTGGGCGGCTCTGGAAACACCATATATTTT. Based on the CDR3 plus reference TRBV5-1 and TRBJ1-3, the full variable domain is KAGVTQTPRYLIKTRGQQVTLSCSPISGHRSVSWYQQTPGQGLQFLFEYFSETQRNKGNFPGRFSGRQFSNSRSEMNVSTLELGDSALYLCASSLGGSGNTIYFGEGSWLTVV.

CDR3 protein: CASSIQQLTEAFF. CDR3 bases: TGTGCCAGTAGTATTCAACAGCTCACTGAAGCTTTCTTT. The genes are TRBV19 and TRBJ1-1; D gene uncertain. The CDR3 runs to 13 residues. The V and J ends lost 3 bases and 4 bases respectively, with 9 bases between them. Germline V lookup: CDR1 LNHDA, CDR2 SQIVND (reference sequence). Variable domain in full (rest from reference TRBV19 and TRBJ1-1): DGGITQSPKYLFRKEGQNVTLSCEQNLNHDAMYWYRQDPGQGLRLIYYSQIVNDFQKGDIAEGYSVSREKKESFPLTVTSAQKNPTAFYLCASSIQQLTEAFFGQGTRLTVV.

This clone was seen more than once but under ten times. The rearrangement joins TRBV29-1 to TRBJ1-2; possible D gene TRBD1, 5 bases. Germline V gene sequence: CDR1 SQVTM, CDR2 ANQGSEA. With 1 base removed from V and 6 bases from J, the gap between germline ends came to 9 bases. The CDR3 spans 12 residues. The CDR3 protein is CSVEAGWDGYTF. CDR3 in DNA: TGCAGCGTTGAAGCAGGGTGGGATGGCTACACCTTC.

The V gene is TRBV15, the J gene TRBJ1-5; 9 bases line up with TRBD1. This CDR3 comprises 15 residues. V lost 5 bases to trimming and J lost 6 bases; unmatched junction nucleotides: 8. CDR1 and CDR2 (germline): LNHNV, YYDKDF (reference sequence). As DNA, the CDR3 is TGTGCCACCAGCTTAAAGGACAGGGGAGGTCAGCCCCAGCATTTT. Its protein product is CATSLKDRGGQPQHF.

The chain combines TRBV6-2 or TRBV6-3 with TRBJ2-7; 13 nucleotides match TRBD2. The CDR3 consists of 18 residues. Per the germline V gene, CDR1 is MNHEY and CDR2 is SVGEGT. With 2 bases clipped from V and 4 bases from J, the junction kept 11 bases outside the gene matches. This CDR3 reads CASSYLGLAGVKRYEQYF. DNA of the CDR3: TGTGCCAGCAGTTACCTAGGACTAGCGGGGGTCAAGAGATACGAGCAGTACTTC.

This clone was observed a single time. In nucleotides, the CDR3 is TGTGCCAGCAGCGTAGATGGCGGGAGGGTCTACGAGCAGTACTTC. Encoded protein: CASSVDGGRVYEQYF. The chain joins TRBV9 to TRBJ2-7, with 9 positions matching TRBD2. Germline V gene sequence: CDR1 SGDLS, CDR2 YYNGEE. Trimming cost V 0 bases and J 3 bases; bases outside gene matches: 4. CDR3 length: 15 residues.

The chain employs TRBV11-1 and TRBJ2-2, with TRBD1 as a possible D gene (6 bases). Trimming removed 2 bases at V and 6 bases at J, with 13 bases between. This CDR3 comprises 15 residues. Germline V gene data show CDR1 as SGHAT and CDR2 as FQDESV (reference sequence). The CDR3 region is CASSLTGLGAGELFF. Here the CDR3 DNA reads TGTGCCAGCAGCTTAACAGGGCTAGGGGCCGGGGAGCTGTTTTTT. Supplemented by reference TRBV11-1 and TRBJ2-2, the full variable domain reads EAEVAQSPRYKITEKSQAVAFWCDPISGHATLYWYRQILGQGPELLVQFQDESVVDDSQLPKDRFSAERLKGVDSTLKIQPAELGDSAMYLCASSLTGLGAGELFFGEGSRLTVL.

A note on this clone: One junction end disagrees with the germline gene, perhaps due to a read error. The chain is built from TRBV6-5 and TRBJ2-3, with D perhaps matching TRBD2 (5 bases). The CDR3 sequence is 14 residues long. The germline CDR1 and CDR2 sequences are MNHEY and SVGAGI. CDR3 in amino acids: CAISMGGSTDTQYF. For the CDR3, the DNA is TGTGCCATCAGTATGGGCGGGAGCACAGATACGCAGTATTTT.

The CDR3 bases are TGTGCCAGCTCACCAAAAAGAGCTGGGGCCAACGTCCTGACTTTC. It codes for CASSPKRAGANVLTF. The chain uses TRBV18 and TRBJ2-6; D remains ambiguous. The CDR3 loop spans 15 amino acids. V dropped 2 bases and J dropped 2 bases, with 7 bases sitting between them. CDR1 is KGHSH and CDR2 is LQKENI in the germline V gene.

The J gene is TRBJ1-4, the V gene TRBV29-1, with D perhaps matching TRBD1 (5 bases). CDR1 and CDR2 (germline): SQVTM, ANQGSEA. V lost 7 bases to trimming and J lost 7 bases, with 13 bases between them. This CDR3 spans 12 amino acids. CDR3 amino acids: CSAGGGGEKLFF. For the CDR3, the DNA is TGCAGCGCCGGGGGGGGAGGTGAAAAACTGTTTTTT. The full variable domain, rest sourced from reference TRBV29-1 and TRBJ1-4, is SAVISQKPSRDICQRGTSLTIQCQVDSQVTMMFWYRQQPGQSLTLIATANQGSEATYESGFVIDKFPISRPNLTFSTLTVSNMSPEDSSIYLCSAGGGGEKLFFGSGTQLSVL.

As regards this clone: At one boundary the junction diverges from the germline segment, which might be a read error. The J gene is TRBJ2-2, the V gene TRBV7-7; TRBD1 aligns across 9 bases. This CDR3 has 15 amino acids. The germline V gene encodes CDR1 SSHAT and CDR2 FNYEAQ (reference sequence). The CDR3, as DNA: TGTGCTAGCAGCTCTGGGACAGGGCACACCGGGGAGCTGTTTTTT. Translation gives CASSSGTGHTGELFF.

This clone appeared a few times. The chain combines TRBV6-5 with TRBJ2-7; a weak D match, TRBD1 (6 bases). The CDR3 spans 15 residues. Germline CDR1 reads MNHEY; CDR2 reads SVGAGI. With 6 bases removed from V and 3 bases from J, the gap between germline ends came to 18 bases. The CDR3 spells CASSGLQGVGYEQYF. The CDR3 nucleotides read TGTGCCAGCAGCGGATTACAGGGAGTTGGCTACGAGCAGTACTTC.

This sequence joins TRBV5-5 and TRBJ2-3; 7 bases are a match to TRBD2. Trimming at V came to 1 base and at J to 4 bases, leaving 15 bases not matched to a gene. This CDR3 is built from 18 residues. CDR1 SGHKS and CDR2 YYEKEE come from the germline V gene (reference sequence). The chain's CDR3 is CASSLLGGGSGTADTQYF. Here the CDR3 DNA reads TGTGCCAGCAGCTTGCTTGGCGGGGGATCAGGCACAGCAGATACGCAGTATTTT. Full variable domain (outside the CDR3, taken from reference TRBV5-5 and TRBJ2-3): DAGVTQSPTHLIKTRGQQVTLRCSPISGHKSVSWYQQVLGQGPQFIFQYYEKEERGRGNFPDRFSARQFPNYSSELNVNALLLGDSALYLCASSLLGGGSGTADTQYFGPGTRLTVL.

The chain is built from TRBV12-3 or TRBV12-4 and TRBJ2-7, with a tentative D call TRBD1 (5 bases). The V end was cut by 5 bases, the J end by 5 bases, with 13 bases between. The CDR3 runs to 13 residues. CDR3 DNA sequence: TGTGCCAGCAGTGAGCTCCAGGGCCACGAGCAGTACTTC. Encoded protein: CASSELQGHEQYF.